The entry below describes one T cell receptor beta chain. What it binds is not known. This CDR3 has 13 amino acids. V was pared by 7 bases and J by 3 bases, with 2 bases of the junction left unmatched. Germline V CDR1 and CDR2: MNHEY, SMNVEV (reference sequence). One entry per CDR3 protein, called by TCRdb with MiXCR from the 5' RACE reads. The sample lists some 180,000 distinct CDR3 sequences; about 18% were seen once. This specimen comes from a study of T-cell memory formation after mild COVID-19. Study results and caveats: CM and EM subsets held most contracting CD4+ clones; EMRA held CD8+ ones.

The sequencing sample was made of PBMCs or a T cell subset sorted from them (not recorded which). V is TRBV27 and J is TRBJ1-1; 10 positions match TRBD1. The sequence came from a man aged 18 to 30 who had mild COVID-19 (a few samples of this study predate the infection). Cell type and time point are not known. Here the CDR3 reads CASTGQGYTEAFF. CDR3 coding DNA: TGTGCCAGCACGGGACAGGGGTACACTGAAGCTTTCTTT.